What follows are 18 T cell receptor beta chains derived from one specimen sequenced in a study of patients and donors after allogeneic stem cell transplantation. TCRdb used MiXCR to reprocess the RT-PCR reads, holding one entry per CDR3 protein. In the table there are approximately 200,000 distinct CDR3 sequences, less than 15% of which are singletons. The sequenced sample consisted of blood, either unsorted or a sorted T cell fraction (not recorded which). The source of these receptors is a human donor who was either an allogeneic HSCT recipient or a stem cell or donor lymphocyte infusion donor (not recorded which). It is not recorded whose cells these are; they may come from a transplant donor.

CDR3 nucleotides: TGTGCCAGCAGCTTAACTACGATAGAGACCCAGTACTTC. It codes for CASSLTTIETQYF. The chain has TRBV11-3 and TRBJ2-5; D is unclear. Germline V gene sequence: CDR1 SGHNT, CDR2 YENEEA. V was shortened by 2 bases and J by 4 bases, with 8 bases between the two germline ends. The CDR3 loop spans 13 amino acids.

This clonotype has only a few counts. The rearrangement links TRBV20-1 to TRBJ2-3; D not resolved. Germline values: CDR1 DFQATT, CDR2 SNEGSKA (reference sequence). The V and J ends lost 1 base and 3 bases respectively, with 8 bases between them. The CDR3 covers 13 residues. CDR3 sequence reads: CSARGHMTDTQYF. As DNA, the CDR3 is TGCAGTGCTAGAGGTCATATGACAGATACGCAGTATTTT.

The CDR3 loop is CASSTVENSPLHF. CDR3 coding DNA: TGTGCCAGCAGCACCGTCGAAAATTCACCCCTCCACTTT. The chain combines TRBV11-2 with TRBJ1-6, with D uncertain. The germline gives CDR1 SGHAT, CDR2 FQNNGV. The CDR3 spans 13 residues. The germline V and J ends were trimmed by 5 bases and 7 bases, with 9 bases remaining between them.

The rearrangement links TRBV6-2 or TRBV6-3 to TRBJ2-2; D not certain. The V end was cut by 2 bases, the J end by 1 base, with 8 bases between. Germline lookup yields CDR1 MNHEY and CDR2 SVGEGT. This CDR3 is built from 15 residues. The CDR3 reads CASSYIGGNTGELFF. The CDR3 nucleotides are TGTGCCAGCAGTTACATCGGCGGGAACACCGGGGAGCTGTTTTTT.

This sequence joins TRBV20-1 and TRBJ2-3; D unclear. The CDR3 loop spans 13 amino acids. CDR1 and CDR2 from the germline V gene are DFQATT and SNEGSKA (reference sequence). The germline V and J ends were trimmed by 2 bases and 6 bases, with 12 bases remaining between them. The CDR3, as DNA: TGCAGTGCTAGAACACTTTCTGGGGATACGCAGTATTTT. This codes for CSARTLSGDTQYF.

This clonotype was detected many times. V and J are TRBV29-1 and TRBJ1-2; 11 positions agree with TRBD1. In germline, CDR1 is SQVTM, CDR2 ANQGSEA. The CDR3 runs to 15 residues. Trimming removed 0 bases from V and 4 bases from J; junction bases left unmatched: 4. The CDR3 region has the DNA TGCAGCGTTGAAGATGGGGACAGGGGGGGCTATGGCTACACCTTC. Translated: CSVEDGDRGGYGYTF. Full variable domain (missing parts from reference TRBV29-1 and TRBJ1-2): SAVISQKPSRDICQRGTSLTIQCQVDSQVTMMFWYRQQPGQSLTLIATANQGSEATYESGFVIDKFPISRPNLTFSTLTVSNMSPEDSSIYLCSVEDGDRGGYGYTFGSGTRLTVV.

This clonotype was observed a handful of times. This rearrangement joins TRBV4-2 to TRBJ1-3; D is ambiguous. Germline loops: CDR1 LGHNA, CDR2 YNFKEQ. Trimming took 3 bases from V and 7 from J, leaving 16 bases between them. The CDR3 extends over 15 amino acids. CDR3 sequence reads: CASSQRSGSDNTIYF. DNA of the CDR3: TGTGCCAGCAGCCAGAGAAGTGGGTCAGACAACACCATATATTTT.

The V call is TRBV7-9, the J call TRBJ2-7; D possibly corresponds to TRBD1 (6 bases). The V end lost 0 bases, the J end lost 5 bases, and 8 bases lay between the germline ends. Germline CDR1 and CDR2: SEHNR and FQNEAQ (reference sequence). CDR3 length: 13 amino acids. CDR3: CASSLAQGNEQYF. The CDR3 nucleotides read TGTGCCAGCAGCTTAGCACAGGGTAACGAGCAGTACTTC.

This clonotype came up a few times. The CDR3 DNA reads TGTGCCATCAGTGGCGCTAGCGGGTACACAGATACGCAGTATTTT. Translating it yields CAISGASGYTDTQYF. The chain employs TRBV10-3 and TRBJ2-3; 8 bases agree with TRBD2. The CDR3 contains 15 residues. Germline assignment: CDR1 ENHRY and CDR2 SYGVKD. The trim removed 4 bases at V and 2 bases at J, leaving 5 bases unmatched.

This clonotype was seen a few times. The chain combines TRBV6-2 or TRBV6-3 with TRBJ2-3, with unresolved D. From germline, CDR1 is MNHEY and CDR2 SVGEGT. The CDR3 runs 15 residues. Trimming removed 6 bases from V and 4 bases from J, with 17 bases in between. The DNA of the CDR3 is TGTGCCAGCAGGCCCGGCCCCGAATCCGCAGATACGCAGTATTTT. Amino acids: CASRPGPESADTQYF.

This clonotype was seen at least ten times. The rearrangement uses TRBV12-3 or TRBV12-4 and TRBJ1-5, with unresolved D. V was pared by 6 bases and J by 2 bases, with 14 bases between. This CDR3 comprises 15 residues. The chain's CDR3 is CASSPMRGGNQPQHF. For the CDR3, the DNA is TGTGCCAGCAGCCCTATGCGGGGTGGCAATCAGCCCCAGCATTTT.

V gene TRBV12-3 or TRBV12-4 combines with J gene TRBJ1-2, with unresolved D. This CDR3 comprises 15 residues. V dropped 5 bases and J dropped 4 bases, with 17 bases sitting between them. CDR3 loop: CASSTDRGWVYGYTF. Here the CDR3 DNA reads TGTGCCAGCAGTACCGACCGGGGTTGGGTCTATGGCTACACCTTC.

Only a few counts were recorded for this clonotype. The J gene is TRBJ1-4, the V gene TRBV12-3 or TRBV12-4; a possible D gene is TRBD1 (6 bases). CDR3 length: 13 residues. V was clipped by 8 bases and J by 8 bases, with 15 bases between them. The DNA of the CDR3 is TGTGCCAGCCGCCGGGAGGGGGGGGAAAAACTGTTTTTT. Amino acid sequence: CASRREGGEKLFF.

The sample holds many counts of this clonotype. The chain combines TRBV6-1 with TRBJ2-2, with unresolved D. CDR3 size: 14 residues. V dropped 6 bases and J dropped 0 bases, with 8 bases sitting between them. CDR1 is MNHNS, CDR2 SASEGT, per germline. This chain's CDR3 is CASRSNANTGELFF. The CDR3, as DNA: TGTGCCAGCAGGTCCAATGCGAACACCGGGGAGCTGTTTTTT.

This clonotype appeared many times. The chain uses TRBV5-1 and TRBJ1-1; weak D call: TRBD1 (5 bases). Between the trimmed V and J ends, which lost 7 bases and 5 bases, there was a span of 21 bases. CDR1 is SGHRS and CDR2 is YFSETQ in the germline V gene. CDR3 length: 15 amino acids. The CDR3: CASGPGVRGETEAFF. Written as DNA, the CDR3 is TGCGCCAGCGGCCCTGGGGTAAGGGGCGAAACTGAAGCTTTCTTT.

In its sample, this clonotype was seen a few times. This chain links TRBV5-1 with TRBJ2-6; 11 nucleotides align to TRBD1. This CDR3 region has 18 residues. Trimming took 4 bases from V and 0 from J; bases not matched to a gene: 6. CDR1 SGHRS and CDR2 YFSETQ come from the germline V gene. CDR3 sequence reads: CASSRTGTGGSGANVLTF. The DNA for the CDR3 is TGCGCCAGCAGCAGAACCGGGACAGGGGGCTCTGGGGCCAACGTCCTGACTTTC.

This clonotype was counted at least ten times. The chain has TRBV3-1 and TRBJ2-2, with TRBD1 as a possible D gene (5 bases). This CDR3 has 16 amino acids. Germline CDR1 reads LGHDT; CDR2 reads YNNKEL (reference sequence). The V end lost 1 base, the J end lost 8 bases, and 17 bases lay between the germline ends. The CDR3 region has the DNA TGTGCCAGCAGCCAAGGAGACGAAAGGGGTGCGGGGGAGCTGTTTTTT. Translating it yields CASSQGDERGAGELFF.

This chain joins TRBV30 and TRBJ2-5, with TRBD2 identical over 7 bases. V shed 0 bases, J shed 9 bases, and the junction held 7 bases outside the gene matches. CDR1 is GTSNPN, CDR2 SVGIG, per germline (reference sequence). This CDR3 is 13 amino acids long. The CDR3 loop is CAWSVEDRGAQYF. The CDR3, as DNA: TGTGCCTGGAGTGTAGAGGACCGGGGGGCCCAGTACTTC.